This TCR beta chain is from a study of OX40 agonist ivuxolimab in advanced cancers. Study in general: In this cohort, patients received ivuxolimab, an agonistic anti-OX40 (CD134) antibody.

Sequencing used immunoSEQ multiplex PCR; TCRdb keeps in-frame clones, though not all of them. The profile shows approximately 50,000 clones, about 86% of them singletons. V lost 2 bases, J lost 0 bases, and 2 bases stayed unmatched. This CDR3 has 14 residues. Germline lookup yields CDR1 SGHKS and CDR2 YYEKEE (reference sequence). There are a few counts of this clone. The receptor was derived from an adult with an advanced solid tumor such as melanoma, head and neck, liver or kidney cancer. V gene TRBV5-5 combines with J gene TRBJ2-7; 7 bases line up with TRBD1. The specimen was CD4+ or CD8+ T cells sorted from blood, collected in a trial of the OX40 agonist ivuxolimab. The CDR3 nucleotides are TGTGCCAGCAGCTTCAGGGGGAGCTCCTACGAGCAGTACTTC. It codes for CASSFRGSSYEQYF.